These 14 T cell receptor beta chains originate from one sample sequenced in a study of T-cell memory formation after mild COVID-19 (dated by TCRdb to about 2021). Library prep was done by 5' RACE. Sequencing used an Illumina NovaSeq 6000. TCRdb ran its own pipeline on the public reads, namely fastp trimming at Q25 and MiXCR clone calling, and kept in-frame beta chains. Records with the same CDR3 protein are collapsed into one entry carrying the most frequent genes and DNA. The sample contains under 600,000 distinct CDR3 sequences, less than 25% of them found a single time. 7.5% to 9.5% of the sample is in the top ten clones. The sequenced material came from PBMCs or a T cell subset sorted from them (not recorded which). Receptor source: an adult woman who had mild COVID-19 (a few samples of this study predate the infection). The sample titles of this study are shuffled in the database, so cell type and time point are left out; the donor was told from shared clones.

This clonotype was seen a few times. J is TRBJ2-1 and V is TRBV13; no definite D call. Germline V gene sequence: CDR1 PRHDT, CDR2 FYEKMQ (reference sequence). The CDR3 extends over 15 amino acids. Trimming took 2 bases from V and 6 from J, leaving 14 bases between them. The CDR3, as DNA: TGTGCCAGCAGCTTACTGAGGATTCCCCCCAATGAGCAGTTCTTC. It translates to CASSLLRIPPNEQFF.

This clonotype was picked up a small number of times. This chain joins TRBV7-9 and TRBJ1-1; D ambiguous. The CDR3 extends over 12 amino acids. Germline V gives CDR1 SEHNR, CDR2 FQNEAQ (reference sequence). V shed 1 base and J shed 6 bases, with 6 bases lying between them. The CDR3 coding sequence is TGTGCCAGCAGCTTAGAGTTGGCTGAAGCTTTCTTT. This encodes CASSLELAEAFF.

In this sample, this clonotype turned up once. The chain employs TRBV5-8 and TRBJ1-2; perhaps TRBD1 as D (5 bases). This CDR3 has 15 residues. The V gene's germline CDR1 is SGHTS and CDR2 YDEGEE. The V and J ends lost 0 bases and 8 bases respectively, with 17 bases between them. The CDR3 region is CASSLVWPGTGGYTF. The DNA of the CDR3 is TGTGCCAGCAGCTTGGTTTGGCCAGGGACGGGGGGCTACACCTTC.

In DNA, the CDR3 is TGCCGTTCTCGGGACAGTCGGTCCGGGGAGCTGTTTTTT. It specifies CRSRDSRSGELFF. The chain joins TRBV29-1 to TRBJ2-2; 7 nucleotides match TRBD1. This CDR3 region has 13 residues. Germline CDR1 SQVTM, CDR2 ANQGSEA.

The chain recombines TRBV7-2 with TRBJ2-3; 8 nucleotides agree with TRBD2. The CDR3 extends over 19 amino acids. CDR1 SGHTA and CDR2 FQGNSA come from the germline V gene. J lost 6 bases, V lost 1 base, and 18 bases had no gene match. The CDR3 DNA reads TGTGCCAGCAGCTTAGGGGCGTGGAGTAGCGGGAAGCCCCCGGATACGCAGTATTTT. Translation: CASSLGAWSSGKPPDTQYF.

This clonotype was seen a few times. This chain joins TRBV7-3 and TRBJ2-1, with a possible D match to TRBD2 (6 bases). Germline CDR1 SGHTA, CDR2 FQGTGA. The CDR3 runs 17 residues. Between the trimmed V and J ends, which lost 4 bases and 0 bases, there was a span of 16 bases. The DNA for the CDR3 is TGTGCCAGCAGCTCCCTGGTCGGCGGGGCCTCCTACAATGAGCAGTTCTTC. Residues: CASSSLVGGASYNEQFF.

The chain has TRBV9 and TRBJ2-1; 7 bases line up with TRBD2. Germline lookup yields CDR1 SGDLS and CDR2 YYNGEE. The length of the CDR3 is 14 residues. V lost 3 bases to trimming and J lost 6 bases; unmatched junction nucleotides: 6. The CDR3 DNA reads TGTGCCAGCAGCGGAACCGGGACTACCAATGAGCAGTTCTTC. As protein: CASSGTGTTNEQFF.

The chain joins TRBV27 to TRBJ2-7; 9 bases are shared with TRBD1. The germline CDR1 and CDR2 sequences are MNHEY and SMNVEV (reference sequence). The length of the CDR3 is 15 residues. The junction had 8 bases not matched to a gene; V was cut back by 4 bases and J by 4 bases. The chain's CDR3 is CASSSPWTGVYEQYF. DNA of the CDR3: TGTGCCAGCAGTTCCCCTTGGACAGGGGTATACGAGCAGTACTTC.

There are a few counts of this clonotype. CDR3 region: CASGRWDEQFF. The CDR3 DNA follows: TGTGCCAGCGGAAGGTGGGATGAGCAGTTCTTC. The J gene is TRBJ2-1, the V gene TRBV12-3 or TRBV12-4; D remains unclear. Trimming cost V 8 bases and J 8 bases, with 10 bases left between them. The CDR3 length is 11 residues.

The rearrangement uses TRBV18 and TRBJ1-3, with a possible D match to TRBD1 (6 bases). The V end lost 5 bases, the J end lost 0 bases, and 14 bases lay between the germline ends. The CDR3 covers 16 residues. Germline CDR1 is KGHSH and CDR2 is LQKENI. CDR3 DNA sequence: TGTGCCAGCTCAAATTCCAGGGGCTCCTCTGGAAACACCATATATTTT. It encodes CASSNSRGSSGNTIYF.

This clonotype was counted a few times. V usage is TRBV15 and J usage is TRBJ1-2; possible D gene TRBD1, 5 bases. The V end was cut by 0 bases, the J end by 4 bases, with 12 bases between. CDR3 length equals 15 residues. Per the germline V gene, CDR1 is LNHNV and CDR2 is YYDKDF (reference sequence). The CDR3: CATSRDWGGSYGYTF. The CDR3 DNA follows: TGTGCCACCAGCAGAGATTGGGGGGGTAGCTATGGCTACACCTTC.

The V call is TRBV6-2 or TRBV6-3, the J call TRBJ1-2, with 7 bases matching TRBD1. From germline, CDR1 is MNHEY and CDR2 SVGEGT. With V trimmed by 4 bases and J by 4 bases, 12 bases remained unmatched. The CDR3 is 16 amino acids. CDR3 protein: CASSSPDRPSSYGYTF. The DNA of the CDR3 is TGTGCCAGCAGTTCCCCGGACAGGCCAAGTAGCTATGGCTACACCTTC.

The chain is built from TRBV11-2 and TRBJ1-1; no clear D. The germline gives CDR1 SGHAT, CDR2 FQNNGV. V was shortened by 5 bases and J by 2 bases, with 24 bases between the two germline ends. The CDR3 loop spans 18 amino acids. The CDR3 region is CASSPRTPGILGNTEAFF. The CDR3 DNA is TGTGCCAGCAGCCCGAGGACCCCGGGGATACTTGGAAACACTGAAGCTTTCTTT. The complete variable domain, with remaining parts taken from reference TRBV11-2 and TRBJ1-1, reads EAGVAQSPRYKIIEKRQSVAFWCNPISGHATLYWYQQILGQGPKLLIQFQNNGVVDDSQLPKDRFSAERLKGVDSTLKIQPAKLEDSAVYLCASSPRTPGILGNTEAFFGQGTRLTVV.

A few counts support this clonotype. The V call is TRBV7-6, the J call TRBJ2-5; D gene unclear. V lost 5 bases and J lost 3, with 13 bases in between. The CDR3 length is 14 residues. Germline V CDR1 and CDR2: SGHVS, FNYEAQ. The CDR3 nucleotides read TGTGCCAGCAGCCCGTTCCTAGAAGAAGAGACCCAGTACTTC. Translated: CASSPFLEEETQYF.